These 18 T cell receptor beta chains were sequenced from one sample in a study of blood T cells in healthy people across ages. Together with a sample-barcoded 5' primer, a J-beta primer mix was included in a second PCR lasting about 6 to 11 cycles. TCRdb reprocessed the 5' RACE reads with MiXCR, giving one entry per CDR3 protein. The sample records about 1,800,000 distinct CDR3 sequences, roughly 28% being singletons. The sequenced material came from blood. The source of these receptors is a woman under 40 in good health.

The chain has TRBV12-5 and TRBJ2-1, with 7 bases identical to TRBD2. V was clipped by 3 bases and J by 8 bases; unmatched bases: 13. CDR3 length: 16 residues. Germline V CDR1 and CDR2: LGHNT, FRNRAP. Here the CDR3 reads CASGFPSREEAHEQFF. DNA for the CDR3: TGTGCTAGTGGTTTCCCCTCCCGGGAGGAGGCGCATGAGCAGTTCTTC.

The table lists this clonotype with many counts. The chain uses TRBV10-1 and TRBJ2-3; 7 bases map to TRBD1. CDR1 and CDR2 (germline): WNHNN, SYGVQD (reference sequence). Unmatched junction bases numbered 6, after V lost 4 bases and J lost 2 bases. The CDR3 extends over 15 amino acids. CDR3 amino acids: CASSAQGEYTDTQYF. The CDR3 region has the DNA TGCGCCAGCAGTGCCCAGGGGGAATACACAGATACGCAGTATTTT.

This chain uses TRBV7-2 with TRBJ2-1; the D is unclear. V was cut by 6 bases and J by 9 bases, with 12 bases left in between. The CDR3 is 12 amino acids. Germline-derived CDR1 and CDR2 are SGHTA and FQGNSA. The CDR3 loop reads CASRELGLEQFF. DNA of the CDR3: TGTGCCAGCAGGGAGCTAGGTCTTGAGCAGTTCTTC.

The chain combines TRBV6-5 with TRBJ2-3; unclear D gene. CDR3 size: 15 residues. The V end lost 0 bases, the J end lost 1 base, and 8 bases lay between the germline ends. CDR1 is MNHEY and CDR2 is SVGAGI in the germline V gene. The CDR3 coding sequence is TGTGCCAGCAGTTACTCTAAACTGCGCACAGATACGCAGTATTTT. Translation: CASSYSKLRTDTQYF.

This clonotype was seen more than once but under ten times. The CDR3, as DNA: TGTGCTAGTGCCCCCCCGGGGGGGGTTTACAATGAGCAGTTCTTC. It is translated as CASAPPGGVYNEQFF. The rearrangement joins TRBV12-5 to TRBJ2-1, with 8 bases fitting TRBD2. CDR1 LGHNT and CDR2 FRNRAP come from the germline V gene. V lost 7 bases, J lost 4 bases, and 9 bases stayed unmatched. CDR3 length equals 15 residues.

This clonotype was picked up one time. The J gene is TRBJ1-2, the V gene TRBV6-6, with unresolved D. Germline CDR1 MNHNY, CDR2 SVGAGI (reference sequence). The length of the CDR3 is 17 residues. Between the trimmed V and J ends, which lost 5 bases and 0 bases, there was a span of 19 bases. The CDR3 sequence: CASSPQRKSPANYGYTF. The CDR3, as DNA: TGTGCCAGCAGTCCGCAGCGTAAATCACCCGCTAACTATGGCTACACCTTC.

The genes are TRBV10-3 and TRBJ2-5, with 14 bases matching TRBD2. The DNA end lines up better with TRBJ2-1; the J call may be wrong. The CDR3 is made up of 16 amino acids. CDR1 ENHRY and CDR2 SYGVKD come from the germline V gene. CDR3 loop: CAISGTSGRSTETQFF. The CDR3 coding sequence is TGTGCCATCAGTGGGACTAGCGGGAGGTCAACAGAGACCCAGTTCTTC.

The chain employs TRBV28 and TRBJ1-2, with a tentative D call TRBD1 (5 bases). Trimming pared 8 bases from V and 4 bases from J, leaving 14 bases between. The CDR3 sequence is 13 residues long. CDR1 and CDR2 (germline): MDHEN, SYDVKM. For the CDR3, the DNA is TGTGCCAGCCAACGAGCAGGGATCTATGGCTACACCTTC. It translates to CASQRAGIYGYTF.

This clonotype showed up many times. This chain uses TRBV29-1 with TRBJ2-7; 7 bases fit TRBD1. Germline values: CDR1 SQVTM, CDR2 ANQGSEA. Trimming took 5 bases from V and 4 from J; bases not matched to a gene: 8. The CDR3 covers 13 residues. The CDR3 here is CSVTLDRNYEQYF. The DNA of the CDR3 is TGCAGCGTTACCCTGGACAGGAATTACGAGCAGTACTTC.

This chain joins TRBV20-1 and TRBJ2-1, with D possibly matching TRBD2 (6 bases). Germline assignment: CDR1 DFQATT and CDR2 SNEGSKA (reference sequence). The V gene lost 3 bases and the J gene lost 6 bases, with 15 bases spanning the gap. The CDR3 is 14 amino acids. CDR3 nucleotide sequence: TGCAGTGCTAGTCTCCTAGCGCCCTCCAATGAGCAGTTCTTC. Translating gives CSASLLAPSNEQFF.

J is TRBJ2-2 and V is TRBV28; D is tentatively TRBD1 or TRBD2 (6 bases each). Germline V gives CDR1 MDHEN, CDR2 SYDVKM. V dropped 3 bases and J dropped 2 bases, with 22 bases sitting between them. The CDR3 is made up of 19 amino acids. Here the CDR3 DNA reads TGTGCCAGCAGTTTTAGACAGGAAAAGGAGGGGGGCAACACCGGGGAGCTGTTTTTT. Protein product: CASSFRQEKEGGNTGELFF.

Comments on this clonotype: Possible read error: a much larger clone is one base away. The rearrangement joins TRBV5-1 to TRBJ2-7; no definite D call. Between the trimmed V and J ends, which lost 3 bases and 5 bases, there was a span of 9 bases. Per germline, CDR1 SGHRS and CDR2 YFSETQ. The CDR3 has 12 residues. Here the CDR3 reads CASSSEDHEQYF. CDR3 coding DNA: TGCGCCAGCAGCTCCGAGGACCACGAGCAGTACTTC.

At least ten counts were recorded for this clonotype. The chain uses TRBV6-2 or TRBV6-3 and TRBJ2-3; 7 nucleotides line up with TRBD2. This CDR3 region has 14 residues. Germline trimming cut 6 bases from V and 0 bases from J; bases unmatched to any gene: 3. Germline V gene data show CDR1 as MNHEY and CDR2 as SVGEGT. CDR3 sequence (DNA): TGTGCCAGCAGAAAGCGGGGTAGCACAGATACGCAGTATTTT. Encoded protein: CASRKRGSTDTQYF.

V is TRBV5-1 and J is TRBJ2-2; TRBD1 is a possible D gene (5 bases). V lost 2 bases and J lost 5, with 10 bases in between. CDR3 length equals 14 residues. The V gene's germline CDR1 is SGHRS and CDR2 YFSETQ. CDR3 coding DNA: TGCGCCAGCAGCTTAACCCCAGGGACCGGGGAGCTGTTTTTT. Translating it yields CASSLTPGTGELFF.

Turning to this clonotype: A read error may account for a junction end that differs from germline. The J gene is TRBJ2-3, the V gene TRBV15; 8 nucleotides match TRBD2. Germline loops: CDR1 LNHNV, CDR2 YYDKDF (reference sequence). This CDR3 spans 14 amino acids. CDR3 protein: CATTNGLAGDTQDF. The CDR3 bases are TGTGCCACCACCAACGGACTAGCTGGAGATACGCAGGATTTT.

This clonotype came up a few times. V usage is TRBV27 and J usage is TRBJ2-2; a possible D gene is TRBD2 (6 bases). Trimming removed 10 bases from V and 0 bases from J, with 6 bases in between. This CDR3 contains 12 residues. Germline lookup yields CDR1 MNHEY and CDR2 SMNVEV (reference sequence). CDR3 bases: TGTGCCACGGGAGCGAACACCGGGGAGCTGTTTTTT. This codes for CATGANTGELFF.

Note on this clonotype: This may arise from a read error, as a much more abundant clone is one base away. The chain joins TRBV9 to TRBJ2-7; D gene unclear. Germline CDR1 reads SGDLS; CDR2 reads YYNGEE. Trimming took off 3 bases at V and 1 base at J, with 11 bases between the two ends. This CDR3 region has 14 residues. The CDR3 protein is CASSGGSDSYEQYF. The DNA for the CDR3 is TGTGCCAGCAGCGGAGGTTCGGATTCCTACGAGCAGTACTTC. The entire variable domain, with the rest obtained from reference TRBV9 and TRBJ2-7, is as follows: DSGVTQTPKHLITATGQRVTLRCSPRSGDLSVYWYQQSLDQGLQFLIQYYNGEERAKGNILERFSAQQFPDLHSELNLSSLELGDSALYFCASSGGSDSYEQYFGPGTRLTVT.

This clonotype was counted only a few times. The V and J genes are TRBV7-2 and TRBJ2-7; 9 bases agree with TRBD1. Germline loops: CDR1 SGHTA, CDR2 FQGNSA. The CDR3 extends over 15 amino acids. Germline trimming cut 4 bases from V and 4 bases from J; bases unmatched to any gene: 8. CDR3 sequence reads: CASSSQGTGRYEQYF. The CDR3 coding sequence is TGTGCCAGCAGCTCACAGGGGACAGGGCGGTACGAGCAGTACTTC.